This entry lists 5 T cell receptor beta chains sequenced from one sample in a study of post-analysis software for immune sequencing data. Study observations and caveats: Included in a set of five TRBV segments more frequent in patients than controls were TRBV5-6, TRBV5-1 and TRBV20-1.

Incorporated into the TCR beta cDNA libraries were unique molecular identifiers, which served to reduce PCR and sequencing biases. TCRdb fed the PCR reads into MiXCR, producing one record per CDR3 protein. The sample includes about 810,000 distinct CDR3 sequences, approximately 50% of them seen just once. Their target antigens are unknown. The specimen was blood. The receptors were sampled from a girl aged 10-17 years with multiple sclerosis.

This clonotype was seen more than once but under ten times. J is TRBJ1-1 and V is TRBV6-1; 8 bases match TRBD1. The CDR3 sequence is 13 residues long. The junction had 1 base not matched to a gene; V was cut back by 7 bases and J by 0 bases. Germline V gives CDR1 MNHNS, CDR2 SASEGT. This CDR3 is CASTGGVNTEAFF. The CDR3 DNA is TGTGCCAGCACAGGGGGCGTGAACACTGAAGCTTTCTTT.

This chain links TRBV12-3 or TRBV12-4 with TRBJ2-1; D is uncertain. Trimming shortened V by 1 base and J by 8 bases, and 6 bases separated the two germline ends. This CDR3 region has 12 residues. The CDR3 loop reads CASSLGPHEQFF. CDR3 bases: TGTGCCAGCAGTTTAGGGCCTCATGAGCAGTTCTTC.

This clonotype was seen only a few times. This chain uses TRBV20-1 with TRBJ1-6; 8 positions agree with TRBD1. Unmatched junction bases numbered 3, after V lost 2 bases and J lost 9 bases. CDR1 DFQATT and CDR2 SNEGSKA come from the germline V gene (reference sequence). This CDR3 is built from 13 residues. The CDR3 loop reads CSARQGAGSPLHF. The CDR3 coding sequence is TGCAGTGCTAGACAGGGGGCGGGTTCACCCCTCCACTTT.

The V gene is TRBV7-2, the J gene TRBJ2-3, with 12 positions matching TRBD2. CDR3 length: 15 amino acids. Per the germline V gene, CDR1 is SGHTA and CDR2 is FQGNSA. The V and J ends lost 5 bases and 5 bases, in that order; junction bases with no gene match: 5. This CDR3 is CASSPLLAGGDTQYF. For the CDR3, the DNA is TGTGCCAGCAGCCCATTACTAGCGGGGGGAGATACGCAGTATTTT.

The chain carries TRBV20-1 and TRBJ1-2; no clear D gene. CDR3 length: 14 amino acids. With 1 base removed from V and 6 bases from J, the gap between germline ends came to 15 bases. Germline assignment: CDR1 DFQATT and CDR2 SNEGSKA (reference sequence). CDR3 sequence reads: CSARVDTTTNGYTF. CDR3 coding DNA: TGCAGTGCTAGAGTCGACACAACCACGAATGGCTACACCTTC.